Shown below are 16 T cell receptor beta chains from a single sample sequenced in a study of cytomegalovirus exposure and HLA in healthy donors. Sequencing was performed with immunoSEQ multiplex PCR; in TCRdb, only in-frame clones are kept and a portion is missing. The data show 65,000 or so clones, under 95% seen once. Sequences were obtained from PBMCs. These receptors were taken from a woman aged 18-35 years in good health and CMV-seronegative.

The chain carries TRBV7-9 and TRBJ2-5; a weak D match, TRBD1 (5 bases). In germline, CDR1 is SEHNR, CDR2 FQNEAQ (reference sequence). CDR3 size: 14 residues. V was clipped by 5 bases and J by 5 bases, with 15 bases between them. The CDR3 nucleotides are TGTGCCAGCAGCCATGAGACAGTCGGGGAGACCCAGTACTTC. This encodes CASSHETVGETQYF.

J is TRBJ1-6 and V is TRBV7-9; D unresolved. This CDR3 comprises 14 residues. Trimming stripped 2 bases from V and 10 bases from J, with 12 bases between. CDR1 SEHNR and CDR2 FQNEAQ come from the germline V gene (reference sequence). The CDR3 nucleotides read TGTGCCAGCAGCTTACCGCCAGGTGGATCACCCCTCCACTTT. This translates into CASSLPPGGSPLHF.

The CDR3 region is CASSLMTSGTNTDTQYF. CDR3 bases: TGTGCCAGCAGCTTGATGACTAGCGGGACGAACACAGATACGCAGTATTTT. J is TRBJ2-3 and V is TRBV5-4; 11 bases align to TRBD2. V lost 1 base to trimming and J lost 2 bases; unmatched junction nucleotides: 6. The length of the CDR3 is 17 residues. Germline CDR1 SGHNT, CDR2 YYREEE (reference sequence).

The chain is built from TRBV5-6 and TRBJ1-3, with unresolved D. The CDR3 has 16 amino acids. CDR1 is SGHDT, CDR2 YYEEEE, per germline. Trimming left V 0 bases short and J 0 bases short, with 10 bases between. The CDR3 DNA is TGTGCCAGCAGCTTGGGGTCGGGGAGCTCTGGAAACACCATATATTTT. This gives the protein CASSLGSGSSGNTIYF.

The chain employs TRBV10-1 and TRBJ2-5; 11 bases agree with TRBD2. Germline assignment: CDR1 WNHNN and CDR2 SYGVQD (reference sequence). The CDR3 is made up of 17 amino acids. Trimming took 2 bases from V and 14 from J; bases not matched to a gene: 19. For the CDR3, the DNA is TGCGCCAGCAGTGAGGCACCTCCTAGCGGGAGGATCCCCTGGCCTTACTTC. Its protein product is CASSEAPPSGRIPWPYF.

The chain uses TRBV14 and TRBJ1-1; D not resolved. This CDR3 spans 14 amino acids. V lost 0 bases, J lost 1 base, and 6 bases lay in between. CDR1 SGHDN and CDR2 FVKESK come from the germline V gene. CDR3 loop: CASSQERRNTEAFF. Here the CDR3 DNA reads TGTGCCAGCAGCCAAGAGCGGCGGAACACTGAAGCTTTCTTT.

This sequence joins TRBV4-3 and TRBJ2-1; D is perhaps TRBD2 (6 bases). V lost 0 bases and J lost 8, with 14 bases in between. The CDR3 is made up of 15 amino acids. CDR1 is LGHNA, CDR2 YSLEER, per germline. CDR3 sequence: CASSQDGAGSYEQFF. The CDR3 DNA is TGCGCCAGCAGCCAAGATGGGGCCGGGAGTTATGAGCAGTTCTTC.

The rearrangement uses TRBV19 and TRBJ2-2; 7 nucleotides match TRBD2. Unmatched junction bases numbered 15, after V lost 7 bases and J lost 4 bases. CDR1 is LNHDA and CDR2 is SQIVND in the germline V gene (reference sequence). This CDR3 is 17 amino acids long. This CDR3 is CASNLREGPGGTGELFF. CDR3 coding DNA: TGTGCCAGTAACCTGAGGGAGGGCCCTGGGGGCACCGGGGAGCTGTTTTTT.

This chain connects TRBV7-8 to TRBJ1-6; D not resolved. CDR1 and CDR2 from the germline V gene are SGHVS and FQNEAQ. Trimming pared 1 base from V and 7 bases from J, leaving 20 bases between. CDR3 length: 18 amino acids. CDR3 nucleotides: TGTGCCAGCAGCTTAGTTGGAGGTTCACTAACCACGAATTCACCCCTCCACTTT. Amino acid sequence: CASSLVGGSLTTNSPLHF.

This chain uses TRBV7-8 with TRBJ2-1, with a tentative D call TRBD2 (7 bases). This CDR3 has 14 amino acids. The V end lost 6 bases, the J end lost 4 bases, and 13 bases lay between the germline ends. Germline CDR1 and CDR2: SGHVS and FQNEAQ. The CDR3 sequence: CASRRGTTYNEQFF. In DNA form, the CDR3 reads TGTGCCAGCAGGAGGGGGACTACGTACAATGAGCAGTTCTTC.

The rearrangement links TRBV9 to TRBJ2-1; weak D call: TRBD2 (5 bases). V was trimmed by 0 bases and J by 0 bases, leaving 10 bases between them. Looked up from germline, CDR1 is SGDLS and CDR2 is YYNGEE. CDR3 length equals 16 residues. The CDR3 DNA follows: TGTGCCAGCAGCGTAGAACCGGGAAGCTCCTACAATGAGCAGTTCTTC. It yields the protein CASSVEPGSSYNEQFF.

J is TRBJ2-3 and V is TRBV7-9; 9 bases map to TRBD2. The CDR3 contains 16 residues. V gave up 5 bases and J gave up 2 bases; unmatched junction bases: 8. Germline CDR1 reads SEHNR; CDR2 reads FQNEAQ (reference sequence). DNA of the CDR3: TGTGCCAGCAGCCAAGCGCTAGCGGGAAACACAGATACGCAGTATTTT. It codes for CASSQALAGNTDTQYF.

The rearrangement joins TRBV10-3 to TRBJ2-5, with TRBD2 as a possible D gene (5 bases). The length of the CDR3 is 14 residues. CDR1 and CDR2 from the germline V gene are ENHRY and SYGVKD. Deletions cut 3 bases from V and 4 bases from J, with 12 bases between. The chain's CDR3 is CAISDLAFGETQYF. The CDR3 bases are TGTGCCATCAGTGATTTAGCGTTCGGAGAGACCCAGTACTTC.

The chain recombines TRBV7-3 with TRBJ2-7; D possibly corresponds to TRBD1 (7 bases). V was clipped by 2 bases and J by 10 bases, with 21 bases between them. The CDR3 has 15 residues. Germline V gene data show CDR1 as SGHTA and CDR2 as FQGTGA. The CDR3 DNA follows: TGTGCCAGCAGCTTAGGGAGCCGCGGGGACAGAGAACAGTACTTC. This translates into CASSLGSRGDREQYF.

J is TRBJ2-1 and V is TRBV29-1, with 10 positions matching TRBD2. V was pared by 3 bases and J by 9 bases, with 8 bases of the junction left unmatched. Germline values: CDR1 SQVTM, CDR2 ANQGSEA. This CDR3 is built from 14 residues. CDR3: CSVDGPSGSVEQFF. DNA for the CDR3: TGCAGCGTTGACGGGCCTAGCGGGAGTGTTGAGCAGTTCTTC.

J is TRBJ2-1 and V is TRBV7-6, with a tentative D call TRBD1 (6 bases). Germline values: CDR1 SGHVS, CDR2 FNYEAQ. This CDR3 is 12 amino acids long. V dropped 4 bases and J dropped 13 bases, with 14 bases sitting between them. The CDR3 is CASSSTGTNQFF. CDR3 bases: TGTGCCAGCAGCTCTACCGGGACAAATCAGTTCTTC. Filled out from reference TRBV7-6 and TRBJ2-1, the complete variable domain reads GAGVSQSPRYKVTKRGQDVALRCDPISGHVSLYWYRQALGQGPEFLTYFNYEAQQDKSGLPNDRFSAERPEGSISTLTIQRTEQRDSAMYRCASSSTGTNQFFGPGTRLTVL.